The clone carrying this T cell receptor (beta chain) was recorded at least ten times. Antigen: not known. The data originate from a study of T cells after yellow fever vaccination. Points from the study as a whole: Weaker, the secondary response peaked sooner, at day 5 versus 15. Most clones from primary vaccination were detected again post-booster (just under 97% CD4, 88% CD8).

Germline CDR1 reads DFQATT; CDR2 reads SNEGSKA (reference sequence). V shed 5 bases and J 5 bases; nucleotides not matched to a gene: 7. The CDR3 contains 14 residues. TCRdb re-derived calls from the 5' RACE reads in MiXCR, one entry per CDR3 protein. The table includes 350,000 to 450,000 distinct CDR3 sequences, approximately 18% detected once. The genes are TRBV20-1 and TRBJ2-1; 9 positions agree with TRBD2. Here the sequenced sample was PBMCs, taken before the yellow fever booster vaccination. The TCR originated in a man aged 18-30 years who received the YFV17D yellow fever vaccine. The CDR3 reads CSADPGLAHNEQFF. As DNA, the CDR3 is TGCAGTGCTGACCCGGGACTAGCCCACAATGAGCAGTTCTTC.